Below are 2 T cell receptor beta chains sequenced from a single sample in a study of blood T cells in healthy people across ages. A second PCR, run for roughly 7 to 11 cycles, used a sample-barcoded 5' primer plus a J-beta primer mix. Via MiXCR, TCRdb re-called the 5' RACE reads, giving one row per CDR3 protein. The repertoire holds about 1.6 million distinct CDR3 sequences, with around 36% as singletons. The sequencing sample was made of blood. The receptor set was obtained from a woman aged 30 to 39 in good health.

This clonotype was detected only a few times. This sequence joins TRBV24-1 and TRBJ2-2; D is perhaps TRBD2 (6 bases). The germline V gene has CDR1 KGHDR and CDR2 SFDVKD. V dropped 7 bases and J dropped 4 bases, with 9 bases sitting between them. The CDR3 is 13 amino acids. The chain's CDR3 is CATRRDFTGELFF. The CDR3 bases are TGTGCCACCAGACGGGACTTCACCGGGGAGCTGTTTTTT.

The chain uses TRBV5-1 and TRBJ1-2; no clear D. The germline V gene has CDR1 SGHRS and CDR2 YFSETQ. V lost 0 bases, J lost 4 bases, and 13 bases lay in between. This CDR3 is built from 15 residues. The CDR3 DNA reads as TGCGCCAGCAGCTTGGAGGATGCGTCTGGCTATGGCTACACCTTC. Translated, it gives CASSLEDASGYGYTF.